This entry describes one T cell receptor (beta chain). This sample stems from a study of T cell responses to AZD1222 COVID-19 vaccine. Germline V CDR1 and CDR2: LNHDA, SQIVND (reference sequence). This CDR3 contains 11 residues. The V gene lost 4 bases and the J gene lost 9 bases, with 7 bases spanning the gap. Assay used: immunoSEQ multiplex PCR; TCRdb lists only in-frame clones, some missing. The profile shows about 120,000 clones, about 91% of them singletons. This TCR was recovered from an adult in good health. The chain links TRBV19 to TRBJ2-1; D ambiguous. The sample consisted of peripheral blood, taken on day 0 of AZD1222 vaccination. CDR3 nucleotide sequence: TGTGCCAGTAGTACGCGCGGTGAGCAGTTCTTC. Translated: CASSTRGEQFF.